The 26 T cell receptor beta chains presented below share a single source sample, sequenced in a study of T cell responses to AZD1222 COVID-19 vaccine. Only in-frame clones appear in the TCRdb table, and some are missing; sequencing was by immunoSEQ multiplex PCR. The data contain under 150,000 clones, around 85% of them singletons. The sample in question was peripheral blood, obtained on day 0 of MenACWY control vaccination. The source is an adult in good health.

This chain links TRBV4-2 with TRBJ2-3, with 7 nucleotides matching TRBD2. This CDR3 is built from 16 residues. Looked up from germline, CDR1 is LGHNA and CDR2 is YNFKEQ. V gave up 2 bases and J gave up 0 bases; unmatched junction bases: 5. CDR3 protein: CASSQTGLPSTDTQYF. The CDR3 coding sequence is TGTGCCAGCAGCCAAACGGGACTACCGAGCACAGATACGCAGTATTTT.

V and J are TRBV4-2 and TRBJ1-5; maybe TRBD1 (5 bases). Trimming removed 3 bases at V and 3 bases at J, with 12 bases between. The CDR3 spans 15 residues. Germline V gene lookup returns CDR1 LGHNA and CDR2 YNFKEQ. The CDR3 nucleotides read TGTGCCAGCAGCCACCTGGGACGCGACAATCAGCCCCAGCATTTT. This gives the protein CASSHLGRDNQPQHF.

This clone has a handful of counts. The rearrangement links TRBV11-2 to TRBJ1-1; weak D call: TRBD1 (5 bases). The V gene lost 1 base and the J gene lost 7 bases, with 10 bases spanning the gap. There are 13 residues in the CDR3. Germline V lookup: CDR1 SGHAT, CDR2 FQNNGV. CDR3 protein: CASSLAPGYEAFF. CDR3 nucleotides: TGTGCCAGCAGCTTAGCTCCAGGGTATGAAGCTTTCTTT.

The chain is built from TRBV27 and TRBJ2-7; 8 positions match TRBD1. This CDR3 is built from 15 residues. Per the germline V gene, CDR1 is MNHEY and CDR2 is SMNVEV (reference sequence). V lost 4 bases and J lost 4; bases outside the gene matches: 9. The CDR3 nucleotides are TGTGCCAGCAGTTCCCGGACAGGGCTTTCTTACGAGCAGTACTTC. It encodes CASSSRTGLSYEQYF.

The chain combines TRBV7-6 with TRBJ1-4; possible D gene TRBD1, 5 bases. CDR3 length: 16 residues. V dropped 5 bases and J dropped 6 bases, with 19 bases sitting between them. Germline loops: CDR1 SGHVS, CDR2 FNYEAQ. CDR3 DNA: TGTGCCAGCAGCCACCGCGGCGTTCAGGGAGATGAAAAACTGTTTTTT. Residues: CASSHRGVQGDEKLFF.

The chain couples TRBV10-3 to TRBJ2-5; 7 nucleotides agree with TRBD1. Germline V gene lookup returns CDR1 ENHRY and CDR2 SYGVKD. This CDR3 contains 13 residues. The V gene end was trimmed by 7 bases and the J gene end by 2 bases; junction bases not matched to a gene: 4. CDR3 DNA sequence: TGTGCCATCACCGGGGACAGTCAAGAGACCCAGTACTTC. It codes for CAITGDSQETQYF.

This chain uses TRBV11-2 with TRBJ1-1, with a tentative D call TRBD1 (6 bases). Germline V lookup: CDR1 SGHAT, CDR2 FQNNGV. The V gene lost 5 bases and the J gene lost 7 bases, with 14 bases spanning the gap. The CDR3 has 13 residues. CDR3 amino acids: CASSTDRTVEAFF. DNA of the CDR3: TGTGCCAGCAGCACCGACAGGACGGTTGAAGCTTTCTTT.

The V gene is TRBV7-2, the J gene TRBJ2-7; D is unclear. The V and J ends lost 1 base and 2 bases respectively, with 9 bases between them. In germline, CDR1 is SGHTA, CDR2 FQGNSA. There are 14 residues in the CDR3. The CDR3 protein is CASSLGMNTYEQYF. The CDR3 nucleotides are TGTGCCAGCAGCTTAGGGATGAATACCTACGAGCAGTACTTC.

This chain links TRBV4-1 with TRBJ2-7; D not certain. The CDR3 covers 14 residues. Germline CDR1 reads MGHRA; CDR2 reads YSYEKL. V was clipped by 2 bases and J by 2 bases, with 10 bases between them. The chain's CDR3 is CASSQWSGPYEQYF. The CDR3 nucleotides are TGCGCCAGCAGCCAATGGTCGGGCCCCTACGAGCAGTACTTC.

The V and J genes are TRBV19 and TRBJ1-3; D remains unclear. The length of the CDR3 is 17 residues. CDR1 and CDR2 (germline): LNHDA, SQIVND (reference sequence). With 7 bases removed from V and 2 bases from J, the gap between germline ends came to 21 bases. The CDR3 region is CASTRPGDSRTGNTIYF. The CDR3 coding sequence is TGTGCCAGTACCCGGCCCGGGGATTCCAGAACTGGAAACACCATATATTTT. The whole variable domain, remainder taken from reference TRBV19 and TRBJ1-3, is DGGITQSPKYLFRKEGQNVTLSCEQNLNHDAMYWYRQDPGQGLRLIYYSQIVNDFQKGDIAEGYSVSREKKESFPLTVTSAQKNPTAFYLCASTRPGDSRTGNTIYFGEGSWLTVV.

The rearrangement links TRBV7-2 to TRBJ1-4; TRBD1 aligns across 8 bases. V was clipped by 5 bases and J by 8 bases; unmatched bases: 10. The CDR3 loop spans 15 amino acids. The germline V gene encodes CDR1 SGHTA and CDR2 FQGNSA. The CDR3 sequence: CASSPSTGVKEKLFF. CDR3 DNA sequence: TGTGCCAGCAGCCCGTCGACAGGGGTCAAGGAAAAACTGTTTTTT.

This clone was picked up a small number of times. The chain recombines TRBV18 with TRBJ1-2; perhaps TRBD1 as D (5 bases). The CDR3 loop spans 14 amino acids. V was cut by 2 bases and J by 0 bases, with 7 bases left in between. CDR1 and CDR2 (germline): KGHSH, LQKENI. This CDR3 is CASSPRTTNYGYTF. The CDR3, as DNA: TGTGCCAGCTCACCAAGGACAACTAACTATGGCTACACCTTC.

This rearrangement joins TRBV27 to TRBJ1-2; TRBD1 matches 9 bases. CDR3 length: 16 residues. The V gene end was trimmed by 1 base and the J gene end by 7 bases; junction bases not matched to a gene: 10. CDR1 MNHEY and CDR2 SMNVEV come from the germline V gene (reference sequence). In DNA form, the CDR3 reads TGTGCCAGCAGTTTATTTCCGGATGGGGACAGGGTTGGCTACACCTTC. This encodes CASSLFPDGDRVGYTF.

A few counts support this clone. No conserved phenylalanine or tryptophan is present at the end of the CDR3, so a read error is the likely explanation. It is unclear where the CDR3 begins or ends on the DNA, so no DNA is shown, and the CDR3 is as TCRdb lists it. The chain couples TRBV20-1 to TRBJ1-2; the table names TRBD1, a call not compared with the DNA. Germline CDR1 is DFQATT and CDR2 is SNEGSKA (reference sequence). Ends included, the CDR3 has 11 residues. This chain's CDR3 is CSARVLGYPTA.

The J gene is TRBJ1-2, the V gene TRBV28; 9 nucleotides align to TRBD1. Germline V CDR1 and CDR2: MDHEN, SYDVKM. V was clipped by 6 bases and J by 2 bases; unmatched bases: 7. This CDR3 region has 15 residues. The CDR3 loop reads CASRQTGGWNYGYTF. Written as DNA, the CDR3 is TGTGCCAGCAGACAAACAGGGGGCTGGAACTATGGCTACACCTTC.

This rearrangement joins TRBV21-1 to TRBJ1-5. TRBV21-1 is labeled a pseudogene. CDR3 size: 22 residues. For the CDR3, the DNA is TGTGCCAGCAGCAAAGCGGAAAAGGCAGGCGGGCGATTACTCTATAGCAATCAGCCCCAGCATTTT. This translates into CASSKAEKAGGRLLYSNQPQHF.

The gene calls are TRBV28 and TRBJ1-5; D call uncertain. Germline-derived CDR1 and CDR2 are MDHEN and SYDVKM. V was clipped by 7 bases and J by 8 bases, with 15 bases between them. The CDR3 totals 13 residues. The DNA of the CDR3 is TGTGCCAGCACTATATCGTCTGTGAAGCCCCAGCATTTT. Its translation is CASTISSVKPQHF.

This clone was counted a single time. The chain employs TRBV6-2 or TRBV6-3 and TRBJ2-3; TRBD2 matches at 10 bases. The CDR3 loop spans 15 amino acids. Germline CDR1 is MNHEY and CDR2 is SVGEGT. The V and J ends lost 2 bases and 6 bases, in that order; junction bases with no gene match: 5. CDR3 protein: CASSYSGGAYDTQYF. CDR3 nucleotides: TGTGCCAGCAGTTACAGCGGGGGGGCCTATGATACGCAGTATTTT.

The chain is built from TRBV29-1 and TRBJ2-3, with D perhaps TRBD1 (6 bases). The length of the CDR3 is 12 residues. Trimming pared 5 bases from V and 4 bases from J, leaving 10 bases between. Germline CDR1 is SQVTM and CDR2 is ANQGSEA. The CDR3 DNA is TGCAGCGTTTTCAGGGGCGCAGATACGCAGTATTTT. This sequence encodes CSVFRGADTQYF.

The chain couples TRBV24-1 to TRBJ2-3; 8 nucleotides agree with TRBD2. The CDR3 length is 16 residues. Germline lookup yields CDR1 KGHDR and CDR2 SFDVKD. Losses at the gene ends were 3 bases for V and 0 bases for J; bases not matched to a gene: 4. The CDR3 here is CATSDRAGVSTDTQYF. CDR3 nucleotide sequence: TGTGCCACCAGTGATAGAGCGGGGGTTAGCACAGATACGCAGTATTTT.

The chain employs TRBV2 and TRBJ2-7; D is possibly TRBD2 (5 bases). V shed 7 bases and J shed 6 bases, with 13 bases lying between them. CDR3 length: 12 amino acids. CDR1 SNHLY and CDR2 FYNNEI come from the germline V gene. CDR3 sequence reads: CASTPRAGEQYF. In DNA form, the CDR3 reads TGTGCCAGCACCCCCCGGGCGGGCGAGCAGTACTTC.

In DNA, the CDR3 is TGTGCCAGCAGCTTGGCTTCGGGGTACCAAGAGACCCAGTACTTC. The encoded protein is CASSLASGYQETQYF. The chain joins TRBV5-6 to TRBJ2-5, with D tentatively TRBD2 (5 bases). CDR3 length equals 15 residues. The germline gives CDR1 SGHDT, CDR2 YYEEEE. V dropped 0 bases and J dropped 0 bases, with 9 bases sitting between them.

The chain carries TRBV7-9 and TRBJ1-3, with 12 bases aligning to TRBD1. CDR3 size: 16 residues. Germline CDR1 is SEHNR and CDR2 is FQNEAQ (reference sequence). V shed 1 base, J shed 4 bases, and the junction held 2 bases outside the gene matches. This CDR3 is CASSLGDRGLGNTIYF. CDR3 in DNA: TGTGCCAGCAGCTTAGGGGACAGGGGGCTCGGAAACACCATATATTTT.

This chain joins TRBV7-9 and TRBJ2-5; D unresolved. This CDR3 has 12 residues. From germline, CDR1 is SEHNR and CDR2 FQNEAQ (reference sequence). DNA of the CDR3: TGTGCGTCTCAAGTCGTAACCGGGACCCAGTACTTC. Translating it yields CASQVVTGTQYF. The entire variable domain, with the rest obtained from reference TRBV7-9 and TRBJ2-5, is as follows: DTGVSQNPRHKITKRGQNVTFRCDPISEHNRLYWYRQTLGQGPEFLTYFQNEAQLEKSRLLSDRFSAERPKGSFSTLEIQRTEQGDSAMYLCASQVVTGTQYFGPGTRLLVL.

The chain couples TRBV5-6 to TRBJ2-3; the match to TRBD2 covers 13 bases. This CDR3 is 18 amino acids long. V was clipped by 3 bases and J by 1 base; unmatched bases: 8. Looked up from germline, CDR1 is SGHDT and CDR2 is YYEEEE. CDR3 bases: TGTGCCAGCAGCTCACTAGCGGGGGGGCAGTATGGCACAGATACGCAGTATTTT. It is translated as CASSSLAGGQYGTDTQYF.

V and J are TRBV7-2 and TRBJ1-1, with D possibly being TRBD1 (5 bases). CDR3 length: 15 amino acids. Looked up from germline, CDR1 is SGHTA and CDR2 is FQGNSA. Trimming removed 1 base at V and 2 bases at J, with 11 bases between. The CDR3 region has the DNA TGTGCCAGCAGCTTAGGGGGGTACGTAAACACTGAAGCTTTCTTT. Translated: CASSLGGYVNTEAFF.